This T cell receptor beta chain was identified in a study of CD8+ T cells in alopecia areata. Treatment here: oral pan-JAK inhibitor, 5-10 mg twice daily. Extraction of RNA preceded its reverse transcription into cDNA, which served as the sequencing template. Some clones are missing from TCRdb's copy, which holds only in-frame ones; the method was immunoSEQ multiplex PCR. The table includes approximately 180,000 clones, around 64% detected once. V lost 5 bases and J lost 7; bases outside the gene matches: 7. CDR3 length equals 13 residues. Germline loops: CDR1 SGHTA, CDR2 FQGNSA. This receptor was identified in a human donor with alopecia areata. The gene calls are TRBV7-2 and TRBJ1-2; 7 bases line up with TRBD1. Sequencing was performed on CD4+ T cells sorted from blood, taken around week 50, from a patient treated with tofacitinib. Written as DNA, the CDR3 is TGTGCCAGCAGCCCACCGGACAGGATTGGCTACACCTTC. Translating it yields CASSPPDRIGYTF.